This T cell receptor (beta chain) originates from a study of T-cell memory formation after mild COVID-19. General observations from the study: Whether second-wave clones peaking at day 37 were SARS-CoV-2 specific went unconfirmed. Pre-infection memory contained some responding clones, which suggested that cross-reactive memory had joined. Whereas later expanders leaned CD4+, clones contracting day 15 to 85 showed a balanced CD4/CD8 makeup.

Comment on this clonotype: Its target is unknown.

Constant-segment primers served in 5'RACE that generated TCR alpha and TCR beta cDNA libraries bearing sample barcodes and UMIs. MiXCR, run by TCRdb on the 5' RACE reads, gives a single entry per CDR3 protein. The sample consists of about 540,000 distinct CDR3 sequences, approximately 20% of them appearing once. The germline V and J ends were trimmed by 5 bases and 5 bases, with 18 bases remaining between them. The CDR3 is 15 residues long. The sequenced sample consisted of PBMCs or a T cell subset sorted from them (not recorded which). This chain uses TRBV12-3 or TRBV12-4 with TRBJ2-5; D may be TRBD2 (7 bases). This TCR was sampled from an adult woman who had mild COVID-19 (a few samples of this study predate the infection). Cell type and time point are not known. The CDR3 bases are TGTGCCAGCAGTCGCTCCGAAGGGGGGGGGGAGACCCAGTACTTC. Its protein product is CASSRSEGGGETQYF.